This T cell receptor (beta chain) originates from a study of beta chain features in type 1 diabetes. Sequenced material consisted of expressed TCRB transcripts (all of the isolated RNA was reverse transcribed). The table came from immunoSEQ multiplex PCR; TCRdb's copy has only in-frame clones and leaves some out. The sample holds under 850,000 clones, over 10% seen once. Study results and limitations: Shorter TCRB CDR3s, moderately but significantly so, marked every one of the four CD4+ subsets in Type 1 diabetes patients. The study notes PCR might favor shorter templates equally in patients and controls. The study found fewer insertions and more deletions at VDJ junctions in type 1 diabetes patients.

As to this clone: Its specificity is not known.

This receptor was taken from a man aged 18 to 29 with type 1 diabetes. The sample was naive CD4+ T cells from blood.

The CDR3 loop reads CASSSPSGYSYTF. The CDR3, as DNA: TGTGCCAGCAGTTCCCCGTCAGGCTACAGCTACACCTTC. The chain uses TRBV6-5 and TRBJ1-2, with D unresolved. V lost 4 bases to trimming and J lost 9 bases, with 15 bases between them. This CDR3 spans 13 amino acids. In germline, CDR1 is MNHEY, CDR2 SVGAGI.